Presented here are 12 T cell receptor beta chains from one specimen sequenced in a study of cytotoxic CD8 clonotypes in ibrutinib-treated CLL. Assay used: immunoSEQ multiplex PCR; TCRdb lists only in-frame clones, some missing. The sample contains approximately 200,000 clones, 72% of which appear only once. Material: PBMCs, obtained after 24 months of ibrutinib treatment. These receptors were collected from a human donor with chronic lymphocytic leukemia.

Comment on this clone: The same CDR3 can be traced to other DNA sequences in this sample. The chain uses TRBV7-2 and TRBJ2-1; TRBD2 might be the D (6 bases). Trimming left V 0 bases short and J 4 bases short, with 7 bases between. This CDR3 comprises 14 residues. Per the germline V gene, CDR1 is SGHTA and CDR2 is FQGNSA. The CDR3 here is CASSLAGGYNEQFF. The CDR3 DNA reads TGTGCCAGCAGCTTAGCGGGAGGTTACAATGAGCAGTTCTTC.

CDR3 bases: TGTGCCAGCAGCTTACGGCAGAACGAGCAGTACTTC. The encoded protein is CASSLRQNEQYF. The V and J genes are TRBV13 and TRBJ2-7; D ambiguous. CDR1 is PRHDT, CDR2 FYEKMQ, per germline (reference sequence). This CDR3 has 12 amino acids. With 2 bases removed from V and 5 bases from J, the gap between germline ends came to 7 bases.

This rearrangement joins TRBV7-2 to TRBJ2-3; D is ambiguous. V was clipped by 5 bases and J by 2 bases, with 8 bases between them. This CDR3 region has 13 residues. Germline V gene data show CDR1 as SGHTA and CDR2 as FQGNSA. The CDR3 sequence is CASSPEYTDTQYF. The DNA for the CDR3 is TGTGCCAGCAGCCCAGAGTACACAGATACGCAGTATTTT.

The chain uses TRBV10-1 and TRBJ2-7; 7 nucleotides line up with TRBD1. CDR1 is WNHNN, CDR2 SYGVQD, per germline (reference sequence). Trimming removed 6 bases from V and 5 bases from J; junction bases left unmatched: 10. There are 14 residues in the CDR3. CDR3 in amino acids: CASSKGRQGHEQYF. The CDR3 DNA reads TGCGCCAGCAGCAAAGGGAGACAGGGCCACGAGCAGTACTTC.

The chain uses TRBV30 and TRBJ2-7; weak D call: TRBD2 (6 bases). There are 12 residues in the CDR3. Germline CDR1 and CDR2: GTSNPN and SVGIG (reference sequence). Trimming took 8 bases from V and 7 from J, leaving 18 bases between them. The chain's CDR3 is CASGPTRGEQYF. CDR3 in DNA: TGTGCCAGCGGGCCCACGAGGGGAGAGCAGTACTTC.

This clone was seen a handful of times. The chain carries TRBV5-1 and TRBJ1-1; no clear D. Germline loops: CDR1 SGHRS, CDR2 YFSETQ. The CDR3 runs to 13 residues. V dropped 0 bases and J dropped 0 bases, with 3 bases sitting between them. CDR3 sequence reads: CASSLVMNTEAFF. As DNA, the CDR3 is TGCGCCAGCAGCTTGGTAATGAACACTGAAGCTTTCTTT.

The chain links TRBV7-2 to TRBJ2-5, with 9 bases identical to TRBD2. Per germline, CDR1 SGHTA and CDR2 FQGNSA. This CDR3 contains 16 residues. Trimming removed 4 bases from V and 5 bases from J; junction bases left unmatched: 11. CDR3 amino acids: CASSSIGAGGRETQYF. In DNA form, the CDR3 reads TGTGCCAGCAGCTCTATCGGAGCGGGAGGCCGGGAGACCCAGTACTTC.

This chain connects TRBV4-1 to TRBJ2-1, with 8 positions matching TRBD2. The trim removed 1 base at V and 6 bases at J, leaving 5 bases unmatched. Germline V gene lookup returns CDR1 MGHRA and CDR2 YSYEKL. The CDR3 runs to 15 residues. CDR3 nucleotides: TGCGCCAGCAGCCAAGCTCCCGGGACTAGCAATGAGCAGTTCTTC. It is translated as CASSQAPGTSNEQFF.

V gene TRBV4-2 combines with J gene TRBJ1-1; D uncertain. The ends were cut back, 4 bases at V and 8 bases at J, with 20 bases in the middle. This CDR3 contains 15 residues. From germline, CDR1 is LGHNA and CDR2 YNFKEQ. Here the CDR3 reads CASSPSSDGGREAFF. The CDR3 DNA sequence: TGTGCCAGCAGCCCATCAAGCGATGGCGGGAGGGAAGCTTTCTTT.

The chain carries TRBV4-1 and TRBJ1-1; maybe TRBD1 (6 bases). CDR3 length equals 15 residues. The germline V gene has CDR1 MGHRA and CDR2 YSYEKL. V lost 2 bases to trimming and J lost 7 bases, with 17 bases between them. CDR3 loop: CASSQTGSEGGEAFF. The CDR3 bases are TGCGCCAGCAGCCAAACAGGCTCCGAAGGGGGTGAAGCTTTCTTT.

The rearrangement uses TRBV4-1 and TRBJ2-1, with unresolved D. The germline gives CDR1 MGHRA, CDR2 YSYEKL. The CDR3 is 14 residues long. Trimming left V 4 bases short and J 0 bases short, with 7 bases between. This CDR3 is CASSLTSSYNEQFF. The CDR3 nucleotides read TGCGCCAGCAGCCTGACAAGCTCCTACAATGAGCAGTTCTTC.

Concerning this clone itself: Additional DNA sequences in this sample encode the identical CDR3. V and J are TRBV20-1 and TRBJ2-3; no clear D. The CDR3 contains 11 residues. Looked up from germline, CDR1 is DFQATT and CDR2 is SNEGSKA (reference sequence). V lost 5 bases, J lost 2 bases, and 5 bases lay in between. This CDR3 is CSASFTDTQYF. In DNA, the CDR3 is TGCAGTGCTTCTTTCACAGATACGCAGTATTTT.